This T cell receptor beta chain comes out of a study of T cell repertoires in cytomegalovirus infection (dated by TCRdb to between 2018 and 2020). Background for the entire study: The HLA type of each donor mattered for the analysis, because public TCR beta signatures pointed to carriage of CMV infection along with the matching HLA type. General conclusions and limits of the study: Carriers of CMV infection plus the relevant HLA type were discriminated by the cumulative frequency of public TCR beta family members in the study cohort and in an independent roughly 400-donor cohort. The ex vivo response was dominated by HLA-C-restricted CMV-specific TCR beta clonotypes, which also provided the single most frequent clonotype in two of eight donors.

This clonotype has a handful of counts. There is no known antigen for this receptor. One base away there is no much larger clone; base qualities are not given. The sequencer listed for this sample is Illumina HiSeq 1500. TCRdb itself trimmed the public reads at Q25 with fastp, ran MiXCR and retained productive beta chains. When rows share a CDR3 protein, they turn into one entry using the most common DNA and genes. The sample has hundreds of thousands of distinct CDR3 sequences on record, approximately 24% of them singletons. The leading ten clones occupy 8% of the sample. CDR1 MNHEY and CDR2 SVGEGT are derived from the germline V gene. The CDR3 numbers 14 residues from cysteine through phenylalanine. Here the CDR3 DNA is all that survives: 42 bases in frame from base 1. Cut back by 7 bases and 1 base, the V and J ends lie 13 bases apart.

In this chain, TRBV6-2 or TRBV6-3 is recombined with TRBJ1-1, with TRBD1 tentatively as D gene (6 bases match). The clonotype originates from a human donor in good health (CMV status not recorded). Some clones in this sample may be carry-over from other donors' samples. The sequenced material came from CD8+ T cells from PBMCs. The CDR3 protein sequence reads: CASTIGQQNTEAFF. DNA sequence: TGTGCCAGCACCATCGGACAGCAGAACACTGAAGCTTTCTTT.